A single sample is the source of the 23 T cell receptor beta chains below, sequenced in a study of CD8 T cells in ankylosing spondylitis. The antigens these receptors bind are not known. TCRdb itself ran the 5' RACE reads through MiXCR, one entry per CDR3 protein. The repertoire holds 750,000 to 850,000 distinct CDR3 sequences, 12% seen once, with under 0.6% in the top ten. Findings and caveats of the study: It appeared that ankylosing spondylitis blood was characterized by a TCR beta motif of several highly homologous variants.

The sequenced sample consisted of blood, either unsorted or a sorted T cell fraction (not recorded which). These receptors were collected from a male donor with ankylosing spondylitis.

The chain links TRBV11-1 to TRBJ2-2, with D hard to call. V was pared by 6 bases and J by 6 bases, with 8 bases between. This CDR3 comprises 12 residues. Germline assignment: CDR1 SGHAT and CDR2 FQDESV (reference sequence). DNA of the CDR3: TGTGCCAGCAGACGAACCGCCGGGGAGCTGTTTTTT. This gives the protein CASRRTAGELFF. The complete variable domain, with remaining parts taken from reference TRBV11-1 and TRBJ2-2, reads EAEVAQSPRYKITEKSQAVAFWCDPISGHATLYWYRQILGQGPELLVQFQDESVVDDSQLPKDRFSAERLKGVDSTLKIQPAELGDSAMYLCASRRTAGELFFGEGSRLTVL.

This clonotype was detected ten times or more. V and J are TRBV6-1 and TRBJ2-3; no firm D call. The CDR3 extends over 15 amino acids. Germline V gene sequence: CDR1 MNHNS, CDR2 SASEGT. Trimming left V 5 bases short and J 3 bases short, with 15 bases between. CDR3 loop: CASSPRRSTTDTQYF. The CDR3 DNA reads TGTGCCAGCAGTCCACGCCGGAGTACAACAGATACGCAGTATTTT.

A few counts support this clonotype. The gene calls are TRBV20-1 and TRBJ2-7; D uncertain. The CDR3 length is 13 residues. The V and J ends lost 3 bases and 6 bases respectively, with 15 bases between them. CDR1 is DFQATT, CDR2 SNEGSKA, per germline (reference sequence). In DNA, the CDR3 is TGCAGTGCTAGGTGGATTAGAAGTAGCGAGCAGTACTTC. Amino acid sequence: CSARWIRSSEQYF.

This clonotype was observed at least ten times. V is TRBV5-6 and J is TRBJ1-1; 8 bases map to TRBD1. This CDR3 contains 17 residues. Losses at the gene ends were 2 bases for V and 5 bases for J; bases not matched to a gene: 14. Looked up from germline, CDR1 is SGHDT and CDR2 is YYEEEE. DNA for the CDR3: TGTGCCAGCAGCTTTCCCAACTACAGGGGGGAGAGGACTGAAGCTTTCTTT. It translates to CASSFPNYRGERTEAFF.

This clonotype has a count of ten or more. The chain employs TRBV29-1 and TRBJ1-1; D is ambiguous. CDR1 is SQVTM, CDR2 ANQGSEA, per germline. There are 13 residues in the CDR3. Trimming took off 6 bases at V and 0 bases at J, with 11 bases between the two ends. CDR3 residues: CSVIAPLNTEAFF. CDR3 coding DNA: TGCAGCGTCATTGCCCCGCTGAACACTGAAGCTTTCTTT.

The chain recombines TRBV20-1 with TRBJ2-7, with D uncertain. Between the trimmed V and J ends, which lost 3 bases and 7 bases, there was a span of 16 bases. Looked up from germline, CDR1 is DFQATT and CDR2 is SNEGSKA (reference sequence). The CDR3 runs to 13 residues. CDR3 sequence (DNA): TGCAGTGCTAGCGATGTAATCCGAAGGGAGCAGTACTTC. It translates to CSASDVIRREQYF.

Only a few counts were recorded for this clonotype. V is TRBV5-1 and J is TRBJ2-7; TRBD1 aligns across 9 bases. The CDR3 sequence is 15 residues long. Germline loops: CDR1 SGHRS, CDR2 YFSETQ. Germline trimming cut 0 bases from V and 3 bases from J; bases unmatched to any gene: 4. The CDR3 loop is CASSLETGGLYEQYF. Written as DNA, the CDR3 is TGCGCCAGCAGCTTGGAGACAGGGGGACTCTACGAGCAGTACTTC.

This clonotype was recorded at least ten times. The genes are TRBV6-1 and TRBJ1-3; 7 nucleotides agree with TRBD1. This CDR3 spans 14 amino acids. The germline CDR1 and CDR2 sequences are MNHNS and SASEGT. The ends lost 5 bases at V and 4 bases at J; junction bases unmatched: 5. The CDR3 DNA is TGTGCCAGCAGTAGACAGGGCGCGGGAAACACCATATATTTT. This codes for CASSRQGAGNTIYF.

This clonotype was observed a handful of times. The V gene is TRBV30, the J gene TRBJ1-1; D unresolved. Germline V gene lookup returns CDR1 GTSNPN and CDR2 SVGIG (reference sequence). The CDR3 runs to 16 residues. V was trimmed by 1 base and J by 8 bases, leaving 23 bases between them. The CDR3 region is CAWSAGMGGSNSEAFF. CDR3 DNA sequence: TGTGCCTGGAGTGCAGGAATGGGAGGTAGTAATTCGGAAGCTTTCTTT.

This clonotype was found many times. The V and J genes are TRBV4-2 and TRBJ2-1; 11 bases are shared with TRBD2. Looked up from germline, CDR1 is LGHNA and CDR2 is YNFKEQ. The CDR3 spans 18 residues. The V gene end was trimmed by 4 bases and the J gene end by 7 bases; junction bases not matched to a gene: 15. CDR3 sequence reads: CASSPHGLTSGIVNEQFF. The CDR3 region has the DNA TGTGCCAGCAGCCCCCATGGACTGACTAGCGGGATAGTAAATGAGCAGTTCTTC.

The sample holds a few counts of this clonotype. This chain links TRBV5-1 with TRBJ2-1, with D uncertain. Germline V gene sequence: CDR1 SGHRS, CDR2 YFSETQ. V was clipped by 4 bases and J by 9 bases, with 11 bases between them. This CDR3 spans 12 amino acids. The DNA of the CDR3 is TGCGCCAGCAGCGTAACAGTGGGTGAGCAGTTCTTC. Encoded protein: CASSVTVGEQFF.

This clonotype was seen a few times. V gene TRBV5-1 combines with J gene TRBJ2-5; D is possibly TRBD1 (5 bases). The V gene's germline CDR1 is SGHRS and CDR2 YFSETQ. Trimming shortened V by 6 bases and J by 3 bases, and 12 bases separated the two germline ends. This CDR3 has 13 residues. CDR3 residues: CASNVGAEETQYF. CDR3 DNA: TGCGCCAGCAACGTAGGGGCGGAAGAGACCCAGTACTTC. Drawing the rest from reference TRBV5-1 and TRBJ2-5, the complete variable domain is KAGVTQTPRYLIKTRGQQVTLSCSPISGHRSVSWYQQTPGQGLQFLFEYFSETQRNKGNFPGRFSGRQFSNSRSEMNVSTLELGDSALYLCASNVGAEETQYFGPGTRLLVL.

Only a few counts were recorded for this clonotype. The gene calls are TRBV5-6 and TRBJ1-3; weak D call: TRBD1 (5 bases). In germline, CDR1 is SGHDT, CDR2 YYEEEE. The ends were cut back, 4 bases at V and 3 bases at J, with 20 bases in the middle. The CDR3 sequence is 17 residues long. The CDR3 loop reads CASSAGTGTLSGNTIYF. CDR3 nucleotides: TGTGCCAGCAGCGCCGGGACCGGCACTTTGAGTGGAAACACCATATATTTT.

The sample holds a few counts of this clonotype. The rearrangement joins TRBV20-1 to TRBJ1-6; 9 nucleotides line up with TRBD1. Trimming at V came to 4 bases and at J to 9 bases, leaving 10 bases not matched to a gene. Per the germline V gene, CDR1 is DFQATT and CDR2 is SNEGSKA (reference sequence). The CDR3 length is 15 residues. The CDR3 loop is CSAKRETGGSSPLHF. CDR3 sequence (DNA): TGCAGTGCTAAGCGAGAGACAGGGGGAAGTTCACCCCTCCACTTT.

The V call is TRBV6-1, the J call TRBJ1-2, with D perhaps TRBD1 (5 bases). Germline lookup yields CDR1 MNHNS and CDR2 SASEGT. The CDR3 loop spans 13 amino acids. Trimming took 8 bases from V and 2 from J, leaving 12 bases between them. The DNA for the CDR3 is TGTGCCAGCCTCACCCCAGGGAACTATGGCTACACCTTC. As protein: CASLTPGNYGYTF.

The gene calls are TRBV20-1 and TRBJ1-1; D is undetermined. Trimming took 3 bases from V and 2 from J, leaving 7 bases between them. The CDR3 spans 12 residues. Germline lookup yields CDR1 DFQATT and CDR2 SNEGSKA (reference sequence). The CDR3 sequence is CSASVRNTEAFF. In DNA form, the CDR3 reads TGCAGTGCTAGTGTTAGAAACACTGAAGCTTTCTTT.

This clonotype appeared a few times. The chain carries TRBV7-3 and TRBJ1-5, with unresolved D. Trimming removed 0 bases from V and 6 bases from J, with 6 bases in between. The germline gives CDR1 SGHTA, CDR2 FQGTGA. The CDR3 has 13 residues. Here the CDR3 DNA reads TGTGCCAGCAGCTTAACGAACGGTCAGCCCCAGCATTTT. Translation: CASSLTNGQPQHF.

This clonotype was recorded many times. V usage is TRBV7-9 and J usage is TRBJ2-1, with TRBD2 matching over 9 bases. This CDR3 is built from 13 residues. The germline V gene encodes CDR1 SEHNR and CDR2 FQNEAQ (reference sequence). V lost 3 bases to trimming and J lost 8 bases; unmatched junction nucleotides: 2. DNA of the CDR3: TGTGCCAGCAGCTTTTTAGCGGGAGATGAGCAGTTCTTC. Protein: CASSFLAGDEQFF.

This clonotype was seen only a few times. The chain joins TRBV20-1 to TRBJ1-2; D is possibly TRBD1 (5 bases). Trimming left V 5 bases short and J 8 bases short, with 15 bases between. CDR3 length equals 12 residues. From germline, CDR1 is DFQATT and CDR2 SNEGSKA (reference sequence). DNA for the CDR3: TGCAGTGCTCGCGAGGGACGGGGCGGCTACACCTTC. Translating gives CSAREGRGGYTF.

In this sample, this clonotype turned up a few times. The rearrangement joins TRBV28 to TRBJ1-1; a possible D gene is TRBD1 (5 bases). This CDR3 is 14 amino acids long. Germline CDR1 reads MDHEN; CDR2 reads SYDVKM. The ends were cut back, 3 bases at V and 5 bases at J, with 13 bases in the middle. This chain's CDR3 is CASSFGGTTTEAFF. The CDR3 bases are TGTGCCAGCAGTTTCGGGGGGACCACGACTGAAGCTTTCTTT.

The gene calls are TRBV29-1 and TRBJ1-1, with D maybe TRBD1 (6 bases). Germline V gives CDR1 SQVTM, CDR2 ANQGSEA. This CDR3 has 12 residues. The V end was cut by 7 bases, the J end by 1 base, with 10 bases between. CDR3 amino acids: CSAGQQNTEAFF. DNA for the CDR3: TGCAGCGCCGGACAGCAGAACACTGAAGCTTTCTTT.

The genes are TRBV7-2 and TRBJ1-1; TRBD1 matches 12 bases. Germline lookup yields CDR1 SGHTA and CDR2 FQGNSA. With 6 bases clipped from V and 10 bases from J, the junction kept 15 bases outside the gene matches. The CDR3 runs 16 residues. The CDR3 bases are TGTGCCAGCAGACCCCCGGGACAGGGGGCCTTGATGCGAGCTTTCTTT. Protein sequence: CASRPPGQGALMRAFF.

This clonotype was seen more than once but under ten times. The V gene is TRBV24-1, the J gene TRBJ2-3, with TRBD1 matching 9 bases. The CDR3 totals 14 residues. From germline, CDR1 is KGHDR and CDR2 SFDVKD. The V segment lost 9 bases and the J segment 5 bases; nucleotides outside the gene matches: 8. The CDR3 nucleotides read TGTGCCACCCAGGCGGGACAGGGAATAGATACGCAGTATTTT. It translates to CATQAGQGIDTQYF.